The 14 T cell receptor beta chains in this list originate from one sample, sequenced in a study of T cells in Graves' hyperthyroidism and ophthalmopathy. The source material, RNA transcripts, was used to amplify TCR beta CDR3 regions. A first-round RT-PCR of the TCR CDR3 used the HTBI primer set. From the multiplex PCR reads, TCRdb called clonotypes with MiXCR, one entry per CDR3 protein. The data show approximately 510,000 distinct CDR3 sequences, with over 45% seen just once and around 47% held by the top ten. Material: peripheral blood or thyroid tissue (not recorded which). The receptor set was obtained from an adult woman with Graves' disease, either hyperthyroidism or ophthalmopathy (not recorded which).

This clonotype has only a few counts. This chain connects TRBV5-5 to TRBJ2-3; D gene ambiguous. The CDR3 length is 13 residues. Trimming took off 0 bases at V and 5 bases at J, with 7 bases between the two ends. Germline V gene lookup returns CDR1 SGHKS and CDR2 YYEKEE (reference sequence). This CDR3 reads CASSLGDEDTQYF. CDR3 in DNA: TGTGCCAGCAGCTTGGGGGATGAAGATACGCAGTATTTT.

This clonotype was seen ten or more times. CDR3 bases: TGTGCCAGCAGCATATCACGGTACGAGCAGTACTTC. Its translation: CASSISRYEQYF. This chain links TRBV5-6 with TRBJ2-7; D not certain. The CDR3 runs to 12 residues. CDR1 is SGHDT, CDR2 YYEEEE, per germline. V lost 4 bases, J lost 4 bases, and 9 bases lay in between. Based on the CDR3 plus reference TRBV5-6 and TRBJ2-7, the full variable domain is DAGVTQSPTHLIKTRGQQVTLRCSPKSGHDTVSWYQQALGQGPQFIFQYYEEEERQRGNFPDRFSGHQFPNYSSELNVNALLLGDSALYLCASSISRYEQYFGPGTRLTVT.

A note on this clonotype: It may be a read error: a sequence one base away is much more abundant. The chain uses TRBV9 and TRBJ2-2; TRBD2 is a possible D gene (6 bases). With 0 bases removed from V and 7 bases from J, the gap between germline ends came to 16 bases. The CDR3 totals 16 residues. Germline V gene lookup returns CDR1 SGDLS and CDR2 YYNGEE. Written as DNA, the CDR3 is TGTGCCAGCAGCGTAGTTCCTAGCGAGGGAGTCGGGGAGCTGTTTTTT. This gives the protein CASSVVPSEGVGELFF. The full variable domain, completed using reference TRBV9 and TRBJ2-2, is DSGVTQTPKHLITATGQRVTLRCSPRSGDLSVYWYQQSLDQGLQFLIQYYNGEERAKGNILERFSAQQFPDLHSELNLSSLELGDSALYFCASSVVPSEGVGELFFGEGSRLTVL.

This clonotype was recorded at least ten times. This sequence joins TRBV2 and TRBJ1-1; 8 nucleotides agree with TRBD1. The ends lost 4 bases at V and 4 bases at J; junction bases unmatched: 8. Germline V gene lookup returns CDR1 SNHLY and CDR2 FYNNEI. This CDR3 spans 15 amino acids. This chain's CDR3 is CASSVGQGLATEAFF. The CDR3 DNA reads as TGTGCCAGCAGTGTTGGACAGGGCCTAGCCACTGAAGCTTTCTTT.

J is TRBJ2-5 and V is TRBV20-1; 12 positions agree with TRBD2. This CDR3 comprises 13 residues. Looked up from germline, CDR1 is DFQATT and CDR2 is SNEGSKA (reference sequence). Trimming took 6 bases from V and 5 from J; bases not matched to a gene: 4. The CDR3 spells CSAGLAGRETQYF. The CDR3 nucleotides are TGCAGTGCCGGACTAGCGGGAAGGGAGACCCAGTACTTC.

This clonotype was observed a handful of times. The V call is TRBV25-1, the J call TRBJ2-3, with D perhaps matching TRBD2 (6 bases). Trimming shortened V by 2 bases and J by 1 base, and 10 bases separated the two germline ends. This CDR3 spans 15 amino acids. CDR1 and CDR2 from the germline V gene are MGHDK and SYGVNS. This chain's CDR3 is CASSETGGGTDTQYF. The CDR3, as DNA: TGTGCCAGCAGTGAAACAGGAGGGGGCACAGATACGCAGTATTTT.

V usage is TRBV29-1 and J usage is TRBJ2-7; D remains ambiguous. Between the trimmed V and J ends, which lost 1 base and 6 bases, there was a span of 10 bases. The CDR3 spans 12 residues. The germline gives CDR1 SQVTM, CDR2 ANQGSEA. CDR3 DNA sequence: TGCAGCGTTGAAGGGGGTGGTTGCGAGCAGTACTTC. This gives the protein CSVEGGGCEQYF.

This clonotype was recorded many times. The chain employs TRBV7-2 and TRBJ1-1; TRBD1 agrees at 8 bases. J gave up 8 bases and V 7 bases, and 12 bases lay outside the gene matches. Germline V gene data show CDR1 as SGHTA and CDR2 as FQGNSA. The CDR3 extends over 14 amino acids. CDR3 in amino acids: CASNPGGQGEEAFF. DNA of the CDR3: TGTGCCAGCAACCCCGGCGGACAGGGTGAGGAAGCTTTCTTT.

In its sample, this clonotype was seen once. This chain joins TRBV20-1 and TRBJ1-1; D is unclear. Per germline, CDR1 DFQATT and CDR2 SNEGSKA (reference sequence). The CDR3 is 12 amino acids. V lost 0 bases and J lost 13, with 15 bases in between. CDR3 coding DNA: TGCAGTGCTAGAGACGGACTAGCGGGAGTTTTCTTT. It yields the protein CSARDGLAGVFF.

The V gene is TRBV7-9, the J gene TRBJ2-7, with TRBD1 matching over 8 bases. The J call may be in error: the DNA end matches TRBJ2-1 better. The CDR3 length is 13 residues. Germline V gives CDR1 SEHNR, CDR2 FQNEAQ (reference sequence). The CDR3 nucleotides read TGTGCCAGCAGCACCGGACAGGGTCCAGAGCAGTTCTTC. This translates into CASSTGQGPEQFF.

This chain uses TRBV7-9 with TRBJ1-5; weak D call: TRBD1 (6 bases). This CDR3 has 16 residues. The germline CDR1 and CDR2 sequences are SEHNR and FQNEAQ (reference sequence). Trimming took off 5 bases at V and 0 bases at J, with 14 bases between the two ends. As DNA, the CDR3 is TGTGCCAGCAGCCCCAGGGACATCCCTAGCAATCAGCCCCAGCATTTT. Its protein is CASSPRDIPSNQPQHF.

This clonotype occurred many times. The chain combines TRBV6-5 with TRBJ1-1; D gene unclear. Germline assignment: CDR1 MNHEY and CDR2 SVGAGI. The CDR3 is 15 residues long. The germline V and J ends were trimmed by 0 bases and 0 bases, with 8 bases remaining between them. The CDR3 DNA is TGTGCCAGCAGTTACTCGGAACGGATGAACACTGAAGCTTTCTTT. This encodes CASSYSERMNTEAFF.

Of note for this clonotype: This may arise from a read error, as a much more abundant clone is one base away. The chain has TRBV7-8 and TRBJ2-6; no reliable D call. Germline lookup yields CDR1 SGHVS and CDR2 FQNEAQ. V gave up 7 bases and J gave up 2 bases, with 9 bases separating them. CDR3 length: 14 amino acids. CDR3 DNA: TGTGCCAGCATCCTTGATACTGGGGCCAACGTCCTGACTTTC. Encoded protein: CASILDTGANVLTF.

Concerning this clonotype itself: A much larger clone differs by one base, so this may be a read error. The chain carries TRBV6-5 and TRBJ1-5; D may be TRBD1 (5 bases). Germline CDR1 and CDR2: MNHEY and SVGAGI. CDR3 size: 14 residues. The CDR3 sequence: CATRGEGFNQPQRF. The CDR3 DNA is TGTGCCACCCGAGGGGAGGGATTCAATCAGCCCCAGCGTTTT.